This passage covers 16 T cell receptor beta chains from one sample sequenced in a study of T cell repertoires in cytomegalovirus infection. Via MiXCR, TCRdb re-called the reads, giving one row per CDR3 protein. The sample consists of approximately 750,000 distinct CDR3 sequences, approximately 34% of them appearing once. The specimen was PBMCs. The receptors stem from a human donor in good health (CMV status not recorded). Some clones in this sample may be carry-over from other donors' samples.

As for this clonotype: At one boundary the junction diverges from the germline segment, which might be a read error. The chain has TRBV12-5 and TRBJ2-3; 12 bases map to TRBD2. This CDR3 comprises 17 residues. Germline assignment: CDR1 LGHNT and CDR2 FRNRAP. DNA for the CDR3: TGTGCTAGAGCATCTAGCGGGGGGGCCGGAGAGACAGATACGCCGTATTTT. Translated, it gives CARASSGGAGETDTPYF.

CDR3 sequence: CSARDASGARVYEQYF. In DNA form, the CDR3 reads TGCAGTGCTAGAGATGCCAGCGGGGCCCGAGTCTACGAGCAGTACTTC. The chain links TRBV20-1 to TRBJ2-7, with 7 bases matching TRBD2. This CDR3 region has 16 residues. Germline CDR1 is DFQATT and CDR2 is SNEGSKA (reference sequence). The V gene end was trimmed by 0 bases and the J gene end by 3 bases; junction bases not matched to a gene: 11.

The chain joins TRBV9 to TRBJ1-2, with D perhaps matching TRBD1 (5 bases). CDR3 length equals 11 residues. From germline, CDR1 is SGDLS and CDR2 YYNGEE. Trimming took 6 bases from V and 5 from J, leaving 8 bases between them. CDR3 protein: CASNQGYGYTF. The DNA for the CDR3 is TGTGCCAGCAACCAGGGTTATGGCTACACCTTC.

The chain is built from TRBV7-4 and TRBJ1-4; D might be TRBD1 (5 bases). Trimming removed 9 bases from V and 16 bases from J, with 24 bases in between. Germline V CDR1 and CDR2: SGHVT, SQSDAQ. This CDR3 comprises 13 residues. The CDR3 sequence is CARTSGLNEKTFF. As DNA, the CDR3 is TGTGCCAGAACCTCAGGGCTTAATGAAAAAACGTTTTTT.

The J gene is TRBJ2-5, the V gene TRBV6-1, with 7 bases identical to TRBD1. The germline V gene has CDR1 MNHNS and CDR2 SASEGT. CDR3 length: 14 residues. The V gene end was trimmed by 6 bases and the J gene end by 1 base; junction bases not matched to a gene: 5. This CDR3 reads CASSRYRGQETQYF. In DNA form, the CDR3 reads TGTGCCAGCAGCCGATACAGGGGCCAAGAGACCCAGTACTTC.

In this sample, this clonotype turned up a few times. The J gene is TRBJ2-5, the V gene TRBV4-1; 7 nucleotides line up with TRBD1. V lost 3 bases and J lost 4; bases outside the gene matches: 11. The CDR3 contains 16 residues. CDR1 is MGHRA, CDR2 YSYEKL, per germline. CDR3 nucleotides: TGCGCCAGCAGCCAGGTCCCAGGGGGATCGCCAGAGACCCAGTACTTC. It codes for CASSQVPGGSPETQYF.

This clonotype occurred many times. The rearrangement joins TRBV7-2 to TRBJ1-1; a possible D gene is TRBD1 (6 bases). CDR3 length: 14 residues. V lost 5 bases and J 1 base, leaving 11 bases between the germline ends. CDR1 is SGHTA, CDR2 FQGNSA, per germline. In nucleotides, the CDR3 is TGTGCCAGCAGCCCTCAGGGGAAGAACACTGAAGCTTTCTTT. Amino acids: CASSPQGKNTEAFF.

In regard to this clonotype: This may be a read error, as it is one base from a much larger clone. This chain joins TRBV7-2 and TRBJ2-1; D not certain. The germline V gene encodes CDR1 SGHTA and CDR2 FQGNSA. The CDR3 runs to 16 residues. CDR3 DNA sequence: TGTGCCAGCAGCATCTCGACGGCGAGCTCCTACAATGAGAAGTTCTTC. Protein product: CASSISTASSYNEKFF.

This clonotype was picked up a small number of times. The chain uses TRBV7-9 and TRBJ2-1, with a weak D call TRBD2 (5 bases). Germline lookup yields CDR1 SEHNR and CDR2 FQNEAQ (reference sequence). This CDR3 has 15 amino acids. The ends were cut back, 1 base at V and 2 bases at J, with 9 bases in the middle. The DNA for the CDR3 is TGTGCCAGCAGCTTAGTGTCTAGCACCTACAATGAGCAGTTCTTC. It yields the protein CASSLVSSTYNEQFF.

The chain has TRBV27 and TRBJ2-3; possibly TRBD2 for D (5 bases). CDR1 is MNHEY and CDR2 is SMNVEV in the germline V gene (reference sequence). The CDR3 extends over 17 amino acids. Trimming shortened V by 4 bases and J by 1 base, and 18 bases separated the two germline ends. CDR3 sequence reads: CASSSYRSGSGTDTQYF. DNA for the CDR3: TGTGCCAGCAGTTCCTACCGGAGCGGCAGCGGCACAGATACGCAGTATTTT.

The V call is TRBV30, the J call TRBJ1-1, with 8 bases lining up with TRBD1. Trimming removed 2 bases from V and 5 bases from J; junction bases left unmatched: 13. In germline, CDR1 is GTSNPN, CDR2 SVGIG (reference sequence). The CDR3 consists of 16 residues. Here the CDR3 reads CAWSLAGRGRGTEAFF. Written as DNA, the CDR3 is TGTGCCTGGAGTCTGGCGGGCAGGGGGCGAGGGACTGAAGCTTTCTTT.

The rearrangement joins TRBV11-2 to TRBJ2-1; D is tentatively TRBD1 or TRBD2 (5 bases each). CDR3 size: 15 residues. Germline CDR1 SGHAT, CDR2 FQNNGV. V lost 5 bases and J 6 bases, leaving 17 bases between the germline ends. The CDR3 loop reads CASSGGPQLLNEQFF. The CDR3 bases are TGTGCCAGCAGCGGGGGACCACAATTACTCAATGAGCAGTTCTTC. Supplemented by reference TRBV11-2 and TRBJ2-1, the full variable domain reads EAGVAQSPRYKIIEKRQSVAFWCNPISGHATLYWYQQILGQGPKLLIQFQNNGVVDDSQLPKDRFSAERLKGVDSTLKIQPAKLEDSAVYLCASSGGPQLLNEQFFGPGTRLTVL.

The chain is built from TRBV12-3 or TRBV12-4 and TRBJ2-1; maybe TRBD1 (5 bases). CDR3 length: 14 amino acids. V lost 7 bases and J 1 base, leaving 11 bases between the germline ends. The CDR3 DNA sequence: TGTGCCAGCACCCTGGACACATCCTACAATGAGCAGTTCTTC. It encodes CASTLDTSYNEQFF.

The gene calls are TRBV7-8 and TRBJ2-7; tentatively, D is TRBD1 or TRBD2 (5 bases each). In germline, CDR1 is SGHVS, CDR2 FQNEAQ. Trimming cost V 6 bases and J 6 bases, with 15 bases left between them. This CDR3 spans 13 amino acids. In nucleotides, the CDR3 is TGTGCCAGCAGAGGCCGCTACGGGACCGAGCAGTACTTC. As protein: CASRGRYGTEQYF.

The chain combines TRBV7-2 with TRBJ1-2; D remains ambiguous. Germline V lookup: CDR1 SGHTA, CDR2 FQGNSA. Trimming pared 5 bases from V and 0 bases from J, leaving 13 bases between. The CDR3 has 15 residues. CDR3 bases: TGTGCCAGCAGCCCCCAGGCATCTGCTAACTATGGCTACACCTTC. It specifies CASSPQASANYGYTF. The complete variable domain, with remaining parts taken from reference TRBV7-2 and TRBJ1-2, reads GAGVSQSPSNKVTEKGKDVELRCDPISGHTALYWYRQSLGQGLEFLIYFQGNSAPDKSGLPSDRFSAERTGGSVSTLTIQRTQQEDSAVYLCASSPQASANYGYTFGSGTRLTVV.

V gene TRBV5-6 combines with J gene TRBJ2-7, with D maybe TRBD2 (6 bases). Trimming removed 5 bases from V and 5 bases from J, with 14 bases in between. The CDR3 loop spans 13 amino acids. Germline V gives CDR1 SGHDT, CDR2 YYEEEE. DNA for the CDR3: TGTGCCAGCAGACCTTTCGGGGAGGACGAGCAGTACTTC. Protein: CASRPFGEDEQYF.